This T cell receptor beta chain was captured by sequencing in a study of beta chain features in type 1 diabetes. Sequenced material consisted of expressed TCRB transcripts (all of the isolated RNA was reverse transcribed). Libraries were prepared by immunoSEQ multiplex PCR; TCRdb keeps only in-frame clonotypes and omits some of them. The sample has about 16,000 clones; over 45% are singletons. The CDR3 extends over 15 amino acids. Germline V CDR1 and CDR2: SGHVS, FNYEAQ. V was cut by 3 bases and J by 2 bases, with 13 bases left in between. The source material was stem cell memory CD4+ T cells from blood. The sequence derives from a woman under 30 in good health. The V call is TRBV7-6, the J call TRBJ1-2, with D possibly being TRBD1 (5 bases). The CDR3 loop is CASSFSKGRNYGYTF. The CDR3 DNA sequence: TGTGCCAGCAGCTTTTCGAAGGGGCGGAACTATGGCTACACCTTC.